These 29 T cell receptor beta chains share one sample of origin, sequenced in a study of blood T cell repertoires in COVID-19. Using immunoSEQ multiplex PCR, the repertoire was profiled, and TCRdb retains in-frame clones only, with some absent. The sample yields approximately 70,000 clones, around 80% seen once. Material for sequencing was peripheral blood. These receptor sequences come from a human donor in a cohort sampled during active COVID-19.

The chain links TRBV7-9 to TRBJ1-4; the match to TRBD1 covers 8 bases. Germline assignment: CDR1 SEHNR and CDR2 FQNEAQ (reference sequence). Germline trimming cut 5 bases from V and 7 bases from J; bases unmatched to any gene: 18. This CDR3 has 18 amino acids. CDR3 sequence: CASSPQGAALRSGEKLFF. Written as DNA, the CDR3 is TGTGCCAGCAGCCCTCAGGGGGCGGCTCTTCGGAGTGGTGAAAAACTGTTTTTT.

The chain has TRBV6-5 and TRBJ2-1; D might be TRBD2 (6 bases). V dropped 11 bases and J dropped 3 bases, with 14 bases sitting between them. Per germline, CDR1 MNHEY and CDR2 SVGAGI. CDR3 length: 13 amino acids. In DNA form, the CDR3 reads TGTGCCGCGGGGCCGATTAGCTACAATGAGCAGTTCTTC. Translation gives CAAGPISYNEQFF.

This chain links TRBV6-5 with TRBJ2-7; D possibly corresponds to TRBD2 (5 bases). Per germline, CDR1 MNHEY and CDR2 SVGAGI. The CDR3 is made up of 13 amino acids. Trimming stripped 0 bases from V and 4 bases from J, with 7 bases between. Here the CDR3 reads CASSYSRGYEQYF. The CDR3 DNA is TGTGCCAGCAGTTACTCGAGAGGGTACGAGCAGTACTTC.

The chain combines TRBV10-1 with TRBJ1-6; no definite D call. Germline V gene sequence: CDR1 WNHNN, CDR2 SYGVQD (reference sequence). The germline V and J ends were trimmed by 4 bases and 9 bases, with 13 bases remaining between them. The CDR3 sequence is 14 residues long. This chain's CDR3 is CASSAGSASSPLHF. The CDR3 DNA follows: TGCGCCAGCAGTGCCGGCAGCGCAAGTTCACCCCTCCACTTT.

The V call is TRBV4-1, the J call TRBJ2-7; TRBD1 might be the D (6 bases). V was trimmed by 6 bases and J by 2 bases, leaving 17 bases between them. Germline CDR1 is MGHRA and CDR2 is YSYEKL. This CDR3 comprises 15 residues. In DNA form, the CDR3 reads TGCGCCAGCAGGCACCGGGACACCGGGGCCTACGAGCAGTACTTC. Translated, it gives CASRHRDTGAYEQYF.

The chain has TRBV5-1 and TRBJ2-7; 9 positions match TRBD1. Germline CDR1 is SGHRS and CDR2 is YFSETQ. Germline trimming cut 1 base from V and 6 bases from J; bases unmatched to any gene: 11. CDR3 length: 16 residues. CDR3 region: CASSLSPTGTGSEQYF. CDR3 DNA: TGCGCCAGCAGCTTGTCTCCGACCGGGACAGGGAGCGAGCAGTACTTC.

This clone was counted between two and nine times. The chain combines TRBV30 with TRBJ1-5, with D maybe TRBD1 (6 bases). The CDR3 is 15 residues long. Germline CDR1 is GTSNPN and CDR2 is SVGIG (reference sequence). V dropped 5 bases and J dropped 11 bases, with 25 bases sitting between them. CDR3 sequence: CAWSAAGARSGAQHF. The CDR3 DNA follows: TGTGCCTGGTCGGCGGCGGGGGCCCGTTCGGGAGCCCAGCATTTT.

This clone was seen only a few times. The V and J genes are TRBV19 and TRBJ1-1; D is uncertain. From germline, CDR1 is LNHDA and CDR2 SQIVND (reference sequence). Deletions cut 3 bases from V and 1 base from J, with 6 bases between. This CDR3 region has 13 residues. The CDR3 reads CASSIFSNTEAFF. The CDR3 region has the DNA TGTGCCAGTAGTATTTTCTCGAACACTGAAGCTTTCTTT.

The chain joins TRBV10-2 to TRBJ1-4; D is ambiguous. CDR3 length equals 13 residues. The germline V gene has CDR1 WSHSY and CDR2 SAAADI. V was cut by 6 bases and J by 7 bases, with 12 bases left in between. This chain's CDR3 is CASRSEFFEKLFF. The CDR3 nucleotides read TGCGCCAGCAGGTCGGAGTTTTTTGAAAAACTGTTTTTT.

V gene TRBV6-2 or TRBV6-3 combines with J gene TRBJ2-2, with 8 bases identical to TRBD1. J gave up 7 bases and V 5 bases, and 12 bases lay outside the gene matches. Germline loops: CDR1 MNHEY, CDR2 SVGEGT. The CDR3 sequence is 16 residues long. The CDR3 region is CASSTSGTGVLGELFF. The CDR3 nucleotides read TGTGCCAGCAGTACCTCCGGGACAGGAGTTCTCGGGGAGCTGTTTTTT.

This chain joins TRBV5-3 and TRBJ2-7; D is ambiguous. TRBV5-3 is flagged as an ORF with uncertain function. Trimming shortened V by 2 bases and J by 2 bases, and 11 bases separated the two germline ends. CDR3 length: 14 residues. In DNA, the CDR3 is TGTGCCAGAAGCTTTAAGAGCCGAACCTACGAGCAGTACTTC. Translation: CARSFKSRTYEQYF.

The rearrangement links TRBV7-9 to TRBJ1-2; D unresolved. Looked up from germline, CDR1 is SEHNR and CDR2 is FQNEAQ (reference sequence). Trimming took off 7 bases at V and 12 bases at J, with 18 bases between the two ends. The CDR3 is made up of 12 amino acids. In DNA, the CDR3 is TGTGCCAGCACTCGAGAGGGAGTGAGGAACACCTTC. Its translation: CASTREGVRNTF. The complete variable domain, with remaining parts taken from reference TRBV7-9 and TRBJ1-2, reads DTGVSQNPRHKITKRGQNVTFRCDPISEHNRLYWYRQTLGQGPEFLTYFQNEAQLEKSRLLSDRFSAERPKGSFSTLEIQRTEQGDSAMYLCASTREGVRNTFGSGTRLTVV.

V and J are TRBV7-9 and TRBJ1-1; 11 nucleotides agree with TRBD1. Germline-derived CDR1 and CDR2 are SEHNR and FQNEAQ (reference sequence). This CDR3 contains 14 residues. After removal of 3 bases from V and 4 bases from J, the junction contained 1 base not matched to a gene. The CDR3 bases are TGTGCCAGCAGCTTCGGGACAGGGGGCACTGAAGCTTTCTTT. It specifies CASSFGTGGTEAFF.

The gene calls are TRBV3-1 (or the pseudogene TRBV3-2) and TRBJ2-7; TRBD1 matches 9 bases. The V segment lost 4 bases and the J segment 3 bases; nucleotides outside the gene matches: 4. Per the germline V gene, CDR1 is LGHDT and CDR2 is YNNKEL (reference sequence). The length of the CDR3 is 14 residues. The CDR3, as DNA: TGTGCCAGCAGCCTGTCGGGACAGGGCTACGAGCAGTACTTC. Encoded protein: CASSLSGQGYEQYF.

The chain links TRBV19 to TRBJ1-1; tentative D call: TRBD1 (5 bases). The germline gives CDR1 LNHDA, CDR2 SQIVND (reference sequence). Trimming pared 3 bases from V and 5 bases from J, leaving 13 bases between. CDR3 length: 14 amino acids. The CDR3 sequence: CASSINRGNTEAFF. The CDR3 region has the DNA TGTGCCAGTAGTATCAACCGGGGGAATACTGAAGCTTTCTTT.

The CDR3 sequence: CASSQGAGEAFF. CDR3 nucleotide sequence: TGTGCCAGCAGCCAGGGGGCTGGTGAAGCTTTCTTT. This sequence joins TRBV14 and TRBJ1-1; TRBD1 is a possible D gene (6 bases). V was cut by 3 bases and J by 7 bases, with 9 bases left in between. Per the germline V gene, CDR1 is SGHDN and CDR2 is FVKESK. The CDR3 has 12 residues.

V gene TRBV3-1 (or the pseudogene TRBV3-2) combines with J gene TRBJ2-2; 10 nucleotides line up with TRBD1. CDR3 length equals 14 residues. V lost 4 bases to trimming and J lost 7 bases; unmatched junction nucleotides: 3. The germline gives CDR1 LGHDT, CDR2 YNNKEL (reference sequence). DNA of the CDR3: TGTGCCAGCAGCCCCGGGACAGGGGTCGGGGAGCTGTTTTTT. Protein sequence: CASSPGTGVGELFF.

The chain is built from TRBV25-1 and TRBJ2-7; TRBD2 is a possible D gene (5 bases). Germline V gene lookup returns CDR1 MGHDK and CDR2 SYGVNS. This CDR3 spans 13 amino acids. Trimming stripped 3 bases from V and 2 bases from J, with 8 bases between. DNA for the CDR3: TGTGCCAGCAGTGAGAGCGGAACCTACGAGCAGTACTTC. This codes for CASSESGTYEQYF.

The chain combines TRBV19 with TRBJ2-7; 9 bases line up with TRBD1. The junction had 7 bases not matched to a gene; V was cut back by 3 bases and J by 4 bases. Germline CDR1 is LNHDA and CDR2 is SQIVND (reference sequence). There are 15 residues in the CDR3. The CDR3 nucleotides read TGTGCCAGTAGTATGCCCGGGACAGGGACTTACGAGCAGTACTTC. It encodes CASSMPGTGTYEQYF.

Points on this clone: A much larger clone differs by one base, so this may be a read error. The rearrangement uses TRBV12-3 or TRBV12-4 and TRBJ2-7; 7 positions agree with TRBD2. The CDR3 runs 13 residues. J was trimmed by 2 bases and V by 3 bases; bases with no gene match: 1. This chain's CDR3 is CASSFGLAYEQYF. The CDR3 bases are TGTGCCAGCAGTTTTGGACTAGCCTACGAGCAGTACTTC.

The rearrangement links TRBV6-2 or TRBV6-3 to TRBJ2-5; TRBD2 agrees at 10 bases. Trimming cost V 4 bases and J 3 bases; bases outside gene matches: 5. The CDR3 has 15 residues. The germline V gene encodes CDR1 MNHEY and CDR2 SVGEGT. The CDR3 here is CASSSPSGGKETQYF. Here the CDR3 DNA reads TGTGCCAGCAGTTCCCCTAGCGGGGGCAAAGAGACCCAGTACTTC.

This clone was picked up one time. The rearrangement uses TRBV9 and TRBJ1-2, with 9 positions matching TRBD1. Germline CDR1 is SGDLS and CDR2 is YYNGEE. The CDR3 has 15 residues. Trimming removed 2 bases from V and 4 bases from J; junction bases left unmatched: 6. For the CDR3, the DNA is TGTGCCAGCAGCGTCACCGGGACAGGGTCCTATGGCTACACCTTC. This translates into CASSVTGTGSYGYTF.

The chain combines TRBV5-5 with TRBJ1-3; D call uncertain. The CDR3 is 15 amino acids. Germline loops: CDR1 SGHKS, CDR2 YYEKEE (reference sequence). V lost 0 bases, J lost 2 bases, and 9 bases lay in between. CDR3 loop: CASSLGVGPGNTIYF. The CDR3, as DNA: TGTGCCAGCAGCTTGGGGGTGGGCCCTGGAAACACCATATATTTT.

This rearrangement joins TRBV27 to TRBJ1-6; no firm D call. In germline, CDR1 is MNHEY, CDR2 SMNVEV (reference sequence). Trimming pared 3 bases from V and 7 bases from J, leaving 10 bases between. CDR3 size: 14 residues. The CDR3 spells CASSFGRANSPLHF. CDR3 coding DNA: TGTGCCAGCAGTTTTGGGCGGGCGAATTCACCCCTCCACTTT.

V gene TRBV5-5 combines with J gene TRBJ2-7; 8 bases are shared with TRBD2. Germline V gene sequence: CDR1 SGHKS, CDR2 YYEKEE (reference sequence). The ends lost 4 bases at V and 3 bases at J; junction bases unmatched: 15. The CDR3 runs to 17 residues. CDR3 bases: TGTGCCAGCAGCCCGCCTAGCGGGCAGGGAATTCTCTACGAGCAGTACTTC. Protein: CASSPPSGQGILYEQYF.

The table lists this clone with a count of one. The V call is TRBV5-4, the J call TRBJ2-7; 15 positions match TRBD2. Germline V gene data show CDR1 as SGHNT and CDR2 as YYREEE (reference sequence). Unmatched junction bases numbered 7, after V lost 3 bases and J lost 6 bases. The CDR3 runs 16 residues. CDR3 DNA: TGTGCCAGCAGCTCCGGGACTAGCGGGGGGACATCCGAGCAGTACTTC. This codes for CASSSGTSGGTSEQYF.

This chain uses TRBV30 with TRBJ1-2; 8 nucleotides line up with TRBD1. Germline assignment: CDR1 GTSNPN and CDR2 SVGIG (reference sequence). V was pared by 4 bases and J by 4 bases, with 5 bases of the junction left unmatched. The CDR3 has 13 amino acids. CDR3 sequence (DNA): TGTGCCTGGATTCAACAGGGGGGCTATGGCTACACCTTC. As protein: CAWIQQGGYGYTF.

This chain connects TRBV2 to TRBJ2-7; 10 bases match TRBD2. From germline, CDR1 is SNHLY and CDR2 FYNNEI. This CDR3 is built from 14 residues. V shed 11 bases and J 2 bases; nucleotides not matched to a gene: 9. CDR3 sequence: CAGRLAGETYEQYF. The CDR3 DNA is TGTGCCGGCCGACTAGCGGGCGAAACCTACGAGCAGTACTTC.

The CDR3 nucleotides are TGTGCCAGCAGCCACTCGGGGGGGCCGGCGGTCGAGCAGTACTTC. Translating it yields CASSHSGGPAVEQYF. The gene calls are TRBV7-9 and TRBJ2-7, with 8 bases lining up with TRBD2. J gave up 6 bases and V 5 bases, and 12 bases lay outside the gene matches. The CDR3 totals 15 residues. Germline CDR1 SEHNR, CDR2 FQNEAQ (reference sequence).